Below are 20 T cell receptor beta chains sequenced from a single sample in a study of cytomegalovirus exposure and HLA in healthy donors. The PCR was carried out with 60 Vbeta primers and 13 Jbeta primers. Using immunoSEQ multiplex PCR, the repertoire was profiled, and TCRdb retains in-frame clones only, with some absent. Of roughly 200,000 clones in the sample, 75% to 85% were seen once. The sample consisted of PBMCs. The receptors stem from a woman in her sixties or seventies in good health and CMV-seropositive.

V gene TRBV4-1 combines with J gene TRBJ2-5; the D gene is possibly TRBD1 (6 bases). Germline V gives CDR1 MGHRA, CDR2 YSYEKL. V was pared by 4 bases and J by 3 bases, with 18 bases between. This CDR3 comprises 16 residues. The DNA of the CDR3 is TGCGCCAGCAGCCCAAAGGGGGACGTCGCGGAAGAGACCCAGTACTTC. Its translation is CASSPKGDVAEETQYF.

The chain recombines TRBV13 with TRBJ2-1, with TRBD2 identical over 14 bases. The CDR3 consists of 15 residues. Germline trimming cut 4 bases from V and 7 bases from J; bases unmatched to any gene: 3. Germline assignment: CDR1 PRHDT and CDR2 FYEKMQ (reference sequence). The CDR3 spells CASSWGTSGSNEQFF. The CDR3 coding sequence is TGTGCCAGCAGCTGGGGGACTAGCGGGAGTAATGAGCAGTTCTTC.

This chain joins TRBV6-5 and TRBJ1-6; D is possibly TRBD1 (5 bases). The CDR3 spans 13 residues. V shed 5 bases and J shed 7 bases, with 9 bases lying between them. Germline CDR1 is MNHEY and CDR2 is SVGAGI. CDR3 sequence: CASSDRFNSPLHF. The CDR3 DNA reads TGTGCCAGCAGTGACAGATTCAATTCACCCCTCCACTTT.

The chain carries TRBV7-9 and TRBJ1-2, with D tentatively TRBD1 (6 bases). The CDR3 consists of 14 residues. Germline CDR1 SEHNR, CDR2 FQNEAQ (reference sequence). Trimming removed 5 bases from V and 7 bases from J, with 17 bases in between. The CDR3 bases are TGTGCCAGCAGCCCACAGCAGGGGAGTGGTGGCTACACCTTC. Protein: CASSPQQGSGGYTF.

The J gene is TRBJ1-2, the V gene TRBV10-3; no reliable D call. Germline-derived CDR1 and CDR2 are ENHRY and SYGVKD. Trimming cost V 4 bases and J 4 bases, with 10 bases left between them. This CDR3 has 13 amino acids. In DNA, the CDR3 is TGTGCCATCAGTGGGGTGGAGGGCTATGGCTACACCTTC. This sequence encodes CAISGVEGYGYTF.

This clone was observed a few times. The gene calls are TRBV5-1 and TRBJ2-7, with TRBD1 identical over 8 bases. CDR1 SGHRS and CDR2 YFSETQ come from the germline V gene. The CDR3 extends over 13 amino acids. The J segment lost 3 bases and the V segment lost 5 bases, leaving 4 bases of the junction unmatched. CDR3 sequence: CASRTGQGYEQYF. CDR3 DNA: TGCGCCAGCAGAACTGGACAGGGCTACGAGCAGTACTTC.

V is TRBV7-9 and J is TRBJ2-7; D not certain. Trimming removed 5 bases at V and 1 base at J, with 6 bases between. The CDR3 consists of 12 residues. CDR1 is SEHNR, CDR2 FQNEAQ, per germline (reference sequence). This chain's CDR3 is CASSPLSYEQYF. The DNA for the CDR3 is TGTGCCAGCAGCCCACTATCCTACGAGCAGTACTTC.

This clone came up once. This chain joins TRBV18 and TRBJ2-7; TRBD1 agrees at 8 bases. CDR3 length: 12 amino acids. CDR1 is KGHSH, CDR2 LQKENI, per germline. V lost 5 bases to trimming and J lost 13 bases; unmatched junction nucleotides: 10. The CDR3 sequence is CASSASDRAIYF. The CDR3 nucleotides are TGTGCCAGCTCAGCCTCGGACAGGGCTATTTACTTC.

The chain has TRBV27 and TRBJ1-6, with a tentative D call TRBD1 (6 bases). Trimming cost V 5 bases and J 9 bases, with 20 bases left between them. CDR1 MNHEY and CDR2 SMNVEV come from the germline V gene (reference sequence). CDR3 size: 16 residues. The CDR3 here is CASSPTRGAGGSPLHF. DNA of the CDR3: TGTGCCAGCAGTCCCACACGGGGGGCGGGGGGTTCACCCCTCCACTTT.

As regards this clone: The sample contains more than one DNA sequence encoding this CDR3. This chain joins TRBV18 and TRBJ1-6, with TRBD1 as a possible D gene (6 bases). Trimming removed 2 bases at V and 7 bases at J, with 12 bases between. The CDR3 loop spans 15 amino acids. Germline V gene lookup returns CDR1 KGHSH and CDR2 LQKENI. As DNA, the CDR3 is TGTGCCAGCTCACCAGACAGGACCTTAAATTCACCCCTCCACTTT. Translated, it gives CASSPDRTLNSPLHF.

The chain links TRBV6-4 to TRBJ2-2; 11 bases are a match to TRBD2. The CDR3 is 16 residues long. The V and J ends lost 5 bases and 5 bases, in that order; junction bases with no gene match: 7. CDR1 is MRHNA and CDR2 is SNTAGT in the germline V gene. CDR3 sequence (DNA): TGTGCCAGCAGTCTACTAGCGGGAGTTCGAACCGGGGAGCTGTTTTTT. As protein: CASSLLAGVRTGELFF.

The J gene is TRBJ1-2, the V gene TRBV5-6, with D unresolved. The germline V and J ends were trimmed by 2 bases and 4 bases, with 15 bases remaining between them. Germline lookup yields CDR1 SGHDT and CDR2 YYEEEE. There are 15 residues in the CDR3. This chain's CDR3 is CASSFLREEVYGYTF. The CDR3 DNA sequence: TGTGCCAGCAGCTTTCTTAGGGAGGAGGTCTATGGCTACACCTTC.

This clone was observed a single time. The rearrangement links TRBV7-6 to TRBJ1-1, with a possible D match to TRBD1 (5 bases). Germline values: CDR1 SGHVS, CDR2 FNYEAQ. The CDR3 is 15 amino acids. V lost 2 bases and J lost 3, with 13 bases in between. The CDR3 DNA sequence: TGTGCCAGCAGCTTATCGCCAGGGTCAGACACTGAAGCTTTCTTT. Amino acid sequence: CASSLSPGSDTEAFF.

This clone appeared a single time. The J gene is TRBJ2-1, the V gene TRBV7-3; 7 bases are shared with TRBD2. The J segment lost 6 bases and the V segment lost 5 bases, leaving 13 bases of the junction unmatched. The CDR3 runs to 16 residues. The V gene's germline CDR1 is SGHTA and CDR2 FQGTGA. This CDR3 is CASSPRGGWRGNEQFF. In DNA form, the CDR3 reads TGTGCCAGCAGCCCACGGGGAGGGTGGAGGGGCAATGAGCAGTTCTTC.

The table lists this clone with a count of one. The chain is built from TRBV30 and TRBJ2-3; a weak D match, TRBD1 (6 bases). CDR1 is GTSNPN and CDR2 is SVGIG in the germline V gene (reference sequence). V shed 0 bases and J shed 6 bases, with 10 bases lying between them. The CDR3 is made up of 13 amino acids. CDR3 nucleotide sequence: TGTGCCTGGAGTGTCCTGGGGGCCGATACGCAGTATTTT. It is translated as CAWSVLGADTQYF.

A single count supports this clone. The chain recombines TRBV30 with TRBJ2-7, with TRBD1 identical over 9 bases. V gave up 1 base and J gave up 9 bases; unmatched junction bases: 10. This CDR3 spans 14 amino acids. From germline, CDR1 is GTSNPN and CDR2 SVGIG (reference sequence). CDR3 region: CAWSEGGTGSRQYF. CDR3 sequence (DNA): TGTGCCTGGAGTGAAGGTGGGACAGGGAGTCGGCAGTACTTC.

This chain links TRBV6-7 with TRBJ2-7; no reliable D call. TRBV6-7 is an ORF for which the function is uncertain. The CDR3 runs to 13 residues. V was shortened by 2 bases and J by 2 bases, with 7 bases between the two germline ends. For the CDR3, the DNA is TGTGCCAGCAGTTACCGAGTCACCTACGAGCAGTACTTC. This sequence encodes CASSYRVTYEQYF.

The J gene is TRBJ2-5, the V gene TRBV28; D is unresolved. Trimming pared 6 bases from V and 0 bases from J, leaving 5 bases between. CDR3 length: 12 residues. From germline, CDR1 is MDHEN and CDR2 SYDVKM. DNA for the CDR3: TGTGCCAGCAGCCTCGACCAAGAGACCCAGTACTTC. This codes for CASSLDQETQYF.

J is TRBJ2-5 and V is TRBV4-2, with 13 positions matching TRBD2. V trimming: 3 bases; J trimming: 3 bases; junction bases outside the gene matches: 7. The germline gives CDR1 LGHNA, CDR2 YNFKEQ. CDR3 length: 17 amino acids. CDR3 sequence (DNA): TGTGCCAGCAGCCACCTCGCAGGACTAGCGGGAGAAGAGACCCAGTACTTC. Protein product: CASSHLAGLAGEETQYF.

This chain joins TRBV9 and TRBJ2-1; 11 bases line up with TRBD2. The germline CDR1 and CDR2 sequences are SGDLS and YYNGEE. The CDR3 has 15 residues. The V and J ends lost 6 bases and 9 bases, in that order; junction bases with no gene match: 11. The CDR3 region has the DNA TGTGCCAGCACTATAGGGGGACTAGCGGCTGGTGAGCAGTTCTTC. As protein: CASTIGGLAAGEQFF.